These T cell receptor beta chains were read from a single sample in a study of T cells in tuberculosis. Sequencing used immunoSEQ multiplex PCR; TCRdb keeps in-frame clones, though not all of them. The sample consists of tens of thousands of clones, about 95% of them appearing once. The sample taken for sequencing was PBMCs. These receptors were obtained from a donor aged 10-29 years with latent tuberculosis or without tuberculosis infection. The CDR3 runs from the conserved cysteine through the conserved F or W. Fields, in order: clone size, D gene, V gene, J gene, CDR3 DNA, CDR3 protein. D genes are given only for firm matches. A clone size is listed for some rows: how often the clone was seen (once, few, many), or a class if it is expanded.

abundance: NA
d_gene: TRBD2
v_gene: TRBV9
j_gene: TRBJ2-5
CDR3nt: TGTGCCAGCAGCCCCCTAGCGGACCTCCGCCAAGAGACCCAGTACTTC
CDR3aa: CASSPLADLRQETQYF

abundance: few
d_gene: NA
v_gene: TRBV30
j_gene: TRBJ2-3
CDR3nt: TGTGCCTGGGGAACCGGGCCGCGAAGGGGGGATACGCAGTATTTT
CDR3aa: CAWGTGPRRGDTQYF

abundance: NA
d_gene: NA
v_gene: TRBV7-9
j_gene: TRBJ2-1
CDR3nt: TGTGCCAGCAGCTCAGGACTATCCAATGAGCAGTTCTTC
CDR3aa: CASSSGLSNEQFF

abundance: NA
d_gene: NA
v_gene: TRBV5-6
j_gene: TRBJ1-2
CDR3nt: TGTGCCAGCAGACGGCGGAGTACGAGCTATGGCTACACCTTC
CDR3aa: CASRRRSTSYGYTF

abundance: NA
d_gene: TRBD1
v_gene: TRBV9
j_gene: TRBJ2-1
CDR3nt: TGTGCCAGCAGCGTAGTCCTGGGACAGGTTAATGAGCAGTTCTTC
CDR3aa: CASSVVLGQVNEQFF

abundance: NA
d_gene: NA
v_gene: TRBV9
j_gene: TRBJ1-4
CDR3nt: TGTGCCAGCAGCGTAGAAGGCGGGGGGACACCGGCTGAAAAACTGTTTTTT
CDR3aa: CASSVEGGGTPAEKLFF

abundance: NA
d_gene: TRBD1
v_gene: TRBV23-1
j_gene: TRBJ1-1
CDR3nt: TGCGCCAGCAGTCATCCGGGACAGGCGAACACTGAAGCTTTCTTT
CDR3aa: CASSHPGQANTEAFF

abundance: once
d_gene: TRBD2
v_gene: TRBV27
j_gene: TRBJ2-3
CDR3nt: TGTGCCAGCAGTTCGACTAGCGGGAGAGCGGTGACAGATACGCAGTATTTT
CDR3aa: CASSSTSGRAVTDTQYF

abundance: NA
d_gene: TRBD2
v_gene: TRBV4-1
j_gene: TRBJ2-1
CDR3nt: TGCGCCAGCAGCCCACCGAACGGGGGGGAGGGTTATAATGAGCAGTTCTTC
CDR3aa: CASSPPNGGEGYNEQFF

abundance: NA
d_gene: TRBD2
v_gene: TRBV2
j_gene: TRBJ2-1
CDR3nt: TGTGCCAGCAGTGGAAGGACTAGCGTCTACAATGAGCAGTTCTTC
CDR3aa: CASSGRTSVYNEQFF

abundance: NA
d_gene: NA
v_gene: TRBV29-1
j_gene: TRBJ1-1
CDR3nt: TGCAGCGTTGTAACATTGAACACTGAAGCTTTCTTT
CDR3aa: CSVVTLNTEAFF